This TCR beta chain was sequenced in a study of blood T cell repertoires in COVID-19. Background on the study: Some COVID-19 samples were acute and others convalescent; all came from the United States, Italy and Spain. T cells, B-cell-depleted T cells, or PBMCs provided the cDNA or gDNA that served as material.

Germline values: CDR1 SGHAT, CDR2 FQNNGV. The CDR3 length is 16 residues. Trimming shortened V by 5 bases and J by 0 bases, and 11 bases separated the two germline ends. Donors of Cohort 3 who recovered were those that had two negative PCRs, clearance, or symptom resolution. As to this clone: Other DNA sequences of this sample code for an identical CDR3.

The protocol was immunoSEQ multiplex PCR, while the TCRdb copy is restricted to in-frame clones and leaves out a portion. In the table there are 200,000 to 250,000 clones, around 90% of which are singletons. The TCR sequence derives from a woman aged 25 to 45 who had recovered from COVID-19. Sequenced sample: PBMCs or T cells enriched from blood (not recorded which). This chain connects TRBV11-2 to TRBJ1-6; D is uncertain. The CDR3 protein is CASSRTGNSYNSPLHF. CDR3 sequence (DNA): TGTGCCAGCAGCCGGACCGGGAACTCCTATAATTCACCCCTCCACTTT.